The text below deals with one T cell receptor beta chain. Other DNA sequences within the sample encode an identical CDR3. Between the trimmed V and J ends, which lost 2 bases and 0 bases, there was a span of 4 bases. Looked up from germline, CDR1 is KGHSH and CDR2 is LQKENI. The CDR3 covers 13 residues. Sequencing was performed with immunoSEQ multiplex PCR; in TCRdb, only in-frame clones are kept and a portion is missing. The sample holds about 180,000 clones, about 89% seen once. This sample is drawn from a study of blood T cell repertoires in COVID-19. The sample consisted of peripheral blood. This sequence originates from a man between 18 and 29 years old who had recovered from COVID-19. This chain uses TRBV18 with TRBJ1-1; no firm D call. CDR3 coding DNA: TGTGCCAGCTCACCAACATTGAACACTGAAGCTTTCTTT. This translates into CASSPTLNTEAFF.